These T cell receptor beta chains were read from a single sample in a study of control samples from healthy donors and cancer patients. Clones were read by immunoSEQ multiplex PCR, and TCRdb kept only the in-frame ones, dropping some. This table has over 75,000 clones, 82% appearing once. The sequenced sample was blood. The receptors here all came from a man between 60 and 75 years old in good health. Each CDR3 is given with its conserved first and last residue. A D gene is named only where the DNA matches it firmly. Clone size, where shown, is once, few, many, or a class for clones that have expanded.

>TRBJ2-3|.|TRBV29-1|TRBD2
TGCAGCGTTGAACCGCAGCCGACTAGCGGGAGAGTTGGAGATACGCAGTATTTT
CSVEPQPTSGRVGDTQYF
>TRBJ2-7|.|TRBV25-1|TRBD1
TGTGCCAGCAGCCCGAGGACAGGGATGGACGAGCAGTACTTC
CASSPRTGMDEQYF
>TRBJ1-2|.|TRBV6-5|TRBD1
TGTGCCAGCCGAATGGGACAGGGGGTGAGCTATGGCTACACCTTC
CASRMGQGVSYGYTF
>TRBJ1-1|once|TRBV2|.
TGTGCCAGCAGTGAAGCTCCGGGCGGCCTGAACACTGAAGCTTTCTTT
CASSEAPGGLNTEAFF
>TRBJ2-1|once|TRBV9|.
TGTGCCAGCAGCGTTTCAGGGGCGAGCTCCTACAATGAGCAGTTCTTC
CASSVSGASSYNEQFF
>TRBJ2-2|.|TRBV6-5|TRBD1
TGTGCCAGCAAGTCGTCGGGACAGGGATACGGGGAGCTGTTTTTT
CASKSSGQGYGELFF
>TRBJ1-2|.|TRBV30|.
TGTGCCTGGAGTGTTAGTTGGGGCTATGGCTACACCTTC
CAWSVSWGYGYTF
>TRBJ2-2|.|TRBV30|.
TGTGCCTGGAGTGTGCCCGGGGCCGCCGGGGAGCTGTTTTTT
CAWSVPGAAGELFF
>TRBJ1-1|.|TRBV28|.
TGTGCCAGCAGGGAATCTGAAGCTTTCTTT
CASRESEAFF
>TRBJ2-1|.|TRBV18|TRBD2
TGTGCCAGCTCACCACGAGTGACTAGCGGGCCTTCCTACAATGAGCAGTTCTTC
CASSPRVTSGPSYNEQFF
>TRBJ2-3|once|TRBV30|TRBD2
TGTGCCTGGAGTAGTAAACTAGCGGGAGACACAGATACGCAGTATTTT
CAWSSKLAGDTDTQYF
>TRBJ2-1|.|TRBV6-5|TRBD2
TGTGCCAGCAGTTACCGGACTAGCACCTACAATGAGCAGTTCTTC
CASSYRTSTYNEQFF
>TRBJ1-6|.|TRBV9|.
TGTGCCAGCAGCGGGTCTGGGGATTCACCCCTCCACTTT
CASSGSGDSPLHF
>TRBJ2-4|.|TRBV11-2|.
TGTGCCAGCAGCCCCCCGAATACCAAAAACATTCAGTACTTC
CASSPPNTKNIQYF